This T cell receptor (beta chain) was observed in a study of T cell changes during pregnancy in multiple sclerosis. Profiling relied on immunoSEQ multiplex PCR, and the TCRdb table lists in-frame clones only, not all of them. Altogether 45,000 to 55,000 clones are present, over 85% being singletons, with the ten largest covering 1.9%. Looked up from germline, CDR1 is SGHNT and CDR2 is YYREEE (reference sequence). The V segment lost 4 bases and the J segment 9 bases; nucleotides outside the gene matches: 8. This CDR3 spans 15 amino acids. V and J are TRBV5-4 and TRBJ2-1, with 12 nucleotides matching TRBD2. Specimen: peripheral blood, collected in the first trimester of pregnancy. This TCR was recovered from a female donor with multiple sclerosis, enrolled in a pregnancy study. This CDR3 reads CASSLLAGGPGEQFF. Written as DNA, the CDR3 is TGTGCCAGCAGCCTGCTAGCGGGGGGGCCTGGTGAGCAGTTCTTC.